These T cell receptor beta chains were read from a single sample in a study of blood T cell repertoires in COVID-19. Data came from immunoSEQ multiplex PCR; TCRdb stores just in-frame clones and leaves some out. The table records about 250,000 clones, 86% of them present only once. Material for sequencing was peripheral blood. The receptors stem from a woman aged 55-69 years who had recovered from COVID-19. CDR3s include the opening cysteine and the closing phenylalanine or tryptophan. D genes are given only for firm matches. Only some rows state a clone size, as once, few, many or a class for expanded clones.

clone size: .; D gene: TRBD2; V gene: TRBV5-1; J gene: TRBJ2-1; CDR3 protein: CASSLWLAGGTYNEQFF; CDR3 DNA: TGCGCCAGCAGCTTGTGGCTAGCGGGGGGCACTTACAATGAGCAGTTCTTC
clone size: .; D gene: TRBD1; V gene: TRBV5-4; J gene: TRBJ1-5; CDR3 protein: CASSLGGQDYSNQPQHF; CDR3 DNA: TGTGCCAGCAGCTTGGGGGGACAGGACTATAGCAATCAGCCCCAGCATTTT
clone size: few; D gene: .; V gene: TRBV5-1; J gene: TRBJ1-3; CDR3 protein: CASSLTGRGNTIYF; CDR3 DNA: TGCGCCAGCAGCTTGACAGGGCGTGGAAACACCATATATTTT
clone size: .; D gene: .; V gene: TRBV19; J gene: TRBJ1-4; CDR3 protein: CASSTEDSETNEKLFF; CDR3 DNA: TGTGCCAGTAGTACCGAGGACAGTGAAACTAATGAAAAACTGTTTTTT
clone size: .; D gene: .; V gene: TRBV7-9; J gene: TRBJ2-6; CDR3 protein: CASSPRGGGSGANVLTF; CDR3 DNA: TGTGCCAGCAGCCCCCGAGGGGGGGGATCTGGGGCCAACGTCCTGACTTTC
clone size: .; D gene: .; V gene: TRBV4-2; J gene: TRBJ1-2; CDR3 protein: CASSLSSGSGVIYGYTF; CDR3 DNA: TGTGCCAGCAGCCTATCATCAGGAAGCGGTGTCATTTATGGCTACACCTTC
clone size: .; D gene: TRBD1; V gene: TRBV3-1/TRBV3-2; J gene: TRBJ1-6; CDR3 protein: CASSQADRRNNSPLHF; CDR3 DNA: TGTGCCAGCAGCCAAGCGGACAGGCGGAATAATTCACCCCTCCACTTT
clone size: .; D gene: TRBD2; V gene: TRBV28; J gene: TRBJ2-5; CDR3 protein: CASSLTGTSGSSLGETQYF; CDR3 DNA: TGTGCCAGCAGTTTAACTGGGACTAGCGGGTCCTCACTGGGGGAGACCCAGTACTTC
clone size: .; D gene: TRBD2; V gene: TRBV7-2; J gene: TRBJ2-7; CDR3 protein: CASSTSSGGANEQYF; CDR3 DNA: TGTGCCAGCAGCACATCTAGCGGGGGGGCTAACGAGCAGTACTTC
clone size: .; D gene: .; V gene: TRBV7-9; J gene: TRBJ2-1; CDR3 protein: CASSLWVFSDNSYNEQFF; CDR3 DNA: TGTGCCAGCAGCTTATGGGTCTTTAGCGATAACTCCTACAATGAGCAGTTCTTC
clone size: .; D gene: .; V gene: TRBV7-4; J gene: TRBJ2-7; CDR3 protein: CASSFRTGVSYEQYF; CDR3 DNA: TGTGCCAGCAGCTTTCGGACTGGGGTAAGCTACGAGCAGTACTTC
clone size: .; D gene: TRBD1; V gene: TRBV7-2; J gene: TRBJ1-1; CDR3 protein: CASSYGQGLAFF; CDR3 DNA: TGTGCCAGCAGCTATGGACAGGGCCTCGCTTTCTTT
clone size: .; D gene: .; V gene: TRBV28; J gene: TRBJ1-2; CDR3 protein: CASSLSQGAVEGYTF; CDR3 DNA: TGTGCCAGCAGTTTATCCCAGGGCGCCGTCGAGGGCTACACCTTC
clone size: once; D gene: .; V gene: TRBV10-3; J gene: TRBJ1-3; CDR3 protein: CAIRRFVREENTIYF; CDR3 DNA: TGTGCCATCAGGAGATTCGTCAGGGAGGAAAACACCATATATTTT
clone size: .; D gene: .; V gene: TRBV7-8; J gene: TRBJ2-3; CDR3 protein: CASSLGHSNTDTQYF; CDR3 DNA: TGTGCCAGCAGCTTAGGACACTCCAACACAGATACGCAGTATTTT
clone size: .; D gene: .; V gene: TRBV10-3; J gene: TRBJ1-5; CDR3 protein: CAISESREPGLAQHF; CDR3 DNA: TGTGCCATCAGTGAGTCGAGGGAGCCCGGGTTAGCCCAGCATTTT
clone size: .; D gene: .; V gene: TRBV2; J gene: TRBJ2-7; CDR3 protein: CASRGFYEQYF; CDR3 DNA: TGTGCCAGCCGGGGGTTCTACGAGCAGTACTTC
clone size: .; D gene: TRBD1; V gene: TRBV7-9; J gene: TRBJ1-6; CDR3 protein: CASSLGQRPYNSPLHF; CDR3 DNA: TGTGCCAGCAGCCTGGGACAGCGCCCCTATAATTCACCCCTCCACTTT
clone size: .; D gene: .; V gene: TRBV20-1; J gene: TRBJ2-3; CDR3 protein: CSASNGGPQYF; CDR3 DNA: TGCAGTGCTAGTAACGGGGGTCCGCAGTATTTT
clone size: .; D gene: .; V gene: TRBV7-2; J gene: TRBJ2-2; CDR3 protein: CASSFPRTGELFF; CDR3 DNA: TGTGCCAGCAGCTTCCCCCGGACCGGGGAGCTGTTTTTT